The 2 T cell receptor beta chains below were found in one sample sequenced in a study of T cells in Graves' hyperthyroidism and ophthalmopathy. Amplified TCR beta CDR3 regions came from RNA transcripts. HTBI primers were employed in a first-round RT-PCR of the TCR CDR3. Each CDR3 protein gets one entry after TCRdb re-called the multiplex PCR reads with MiXCR. The data show a few hundred thousand distinct CDR3 sequences, approximately 13% seen once. Source material: blood. The receptors shown here come from a woman aged 18-29 years with Graves' hyperthyroidism.

This clonotype showed up many times. This CDR3 is CASNDPGLALQETQYF. CDR3 bases: TGTGCCAGCAATGACCCGGGACTAGCGCTCCAAGAGACCCAGTACTTC. The chain employs TRBV6-1 and TRBJ2-5; 10 bases fit TRBD2. Trimming took 7 bases from V and 1 from J; bases not matched to a gene: 9. The germline V gene encodes CDR1 MNHNS and CDR2 SASEGT. The CDR3 is made up of 16 amino acids.

This clonotype was observed many times. The rearrangement links TRBV12-3 or TRBV12-4 to TRBJ1-2; D gene uncertain. The CDR3 extends over 12 amino acids. Deletions cut 5 bases from V and 4 bases from J, with 8 bases between. For the CDR3, the DNA is TGTGCCAGCAGTCCCAATATCTATGGCTACACCTTC. Translation: CASSPNIYGYTF.